This T cell receptor (beta chain) is drawn from a study of T cell clonality in common variable immunodeficiency. The assay was immunoSEQ multiplex PCR, and TCRdb's table has in-frame clones only and misses some. The sample holds about 31,000 clones, and no clone turns up only once. The J segment lost 0 bases and the V segment lost 4 bases, leaving 3 bases of the junction unmatched. CDR3 length equals 16 residues. Germline assignment: CDR1 WNHNN and CDR2 SYGVQD (reference sequence). The sample holds many counts of this clone. The sequence runs out 3 residues before the end of the CDR3; the remainder is reconstructed from the germline J gene.

The sequenced sample was peripheral blood mononuclear cells. The clonotype comes from a person aged 18 to 70 in good health. The V gene is TRBV10-1, the J gene TRBJ2-2; 9 bases are a match to TRBD1. The part of the CDR3 DNA that was read is TGCGCCAGCAGTGCACAGGGGGCGGCGAACACCGGGGAG. Translation gives CASSAQGAANTGE. The entire CDR3 protein is CASSAQGAANTGELFF.